This TCR beta chain was recovered during a study of graft-versus-host responses after intestinal transplantation. Overall study: All recipients got anti-thymocyte globulin induction, then tacrolimus and steroids for about 3 years. Study-wide points: Patients who carried graft-donor T cell macrochimerism also had high graft-versus-host to host-versus-graft clonal ratios in their allografts. GvH clones were identified in recipient marrow, with some first appearing in ileum or blood. The highest levels of circulating GvH clones went along with early declines in HvG clones after transplant.

The CDR3 extends over 14 amino acids. Trimming took 2 bases from V and 4 from J; bases not matched to a gene: 4. CDR1 and CDR2 (germline): SGHRS, YFSETQ. Regarding this clone: Its specificity is not known.

The assay was immunoSEQ multiplex PCR, and TCRdb's table has in-frame clones only and misses some. The repertoire holds 20,000 or so clones, with over 70% as singletons. The specimen was PBMCs, collected 14 days after transplant. The chain couples TRBV5-1 to TRBJ1-1, with 8 bases matching TRBD1. This receptor was obtained from a human patient who received an intestinal transplant, so some T cells may come from the graft donor. The CDR3 DNA is TGCGCCAGCAGCTTAACAGGGGGAATCACTGAAGCTTTCTTT. Its translation is CASSLTGGITEAFF.